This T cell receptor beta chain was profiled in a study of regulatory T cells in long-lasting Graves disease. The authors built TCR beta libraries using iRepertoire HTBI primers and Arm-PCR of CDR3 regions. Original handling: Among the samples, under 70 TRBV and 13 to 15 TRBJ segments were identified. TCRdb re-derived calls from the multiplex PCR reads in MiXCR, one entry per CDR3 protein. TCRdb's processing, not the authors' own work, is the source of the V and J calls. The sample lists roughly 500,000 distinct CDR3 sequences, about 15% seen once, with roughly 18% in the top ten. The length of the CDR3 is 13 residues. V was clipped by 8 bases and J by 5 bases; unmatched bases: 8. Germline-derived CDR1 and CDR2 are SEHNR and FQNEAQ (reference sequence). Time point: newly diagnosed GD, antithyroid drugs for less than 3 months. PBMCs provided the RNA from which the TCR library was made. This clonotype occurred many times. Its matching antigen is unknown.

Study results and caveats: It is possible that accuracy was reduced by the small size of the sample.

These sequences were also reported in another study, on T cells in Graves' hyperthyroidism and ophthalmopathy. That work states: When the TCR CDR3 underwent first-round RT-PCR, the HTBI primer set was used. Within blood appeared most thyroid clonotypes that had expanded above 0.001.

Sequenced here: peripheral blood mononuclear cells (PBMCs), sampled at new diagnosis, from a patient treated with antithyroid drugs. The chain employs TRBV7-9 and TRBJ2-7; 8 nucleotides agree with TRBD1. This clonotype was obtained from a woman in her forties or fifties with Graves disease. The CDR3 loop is CASGRTGTHEQYF. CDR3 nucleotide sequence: TGTGCCAGCGGGAGGACAGGGACTCACGAGCAGTACTTC. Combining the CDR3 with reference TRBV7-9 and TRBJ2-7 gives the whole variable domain DTGVSQNPRHKITKRGQNVTFRCDPISEHNRLYWYRQTLGQGPEFLTYFQNEAQLEKSRLLSDRFSAERPKGSFSTLEIQRTEQGDSAMYLCASGRTGTHEQYFGPGTRLTVT.